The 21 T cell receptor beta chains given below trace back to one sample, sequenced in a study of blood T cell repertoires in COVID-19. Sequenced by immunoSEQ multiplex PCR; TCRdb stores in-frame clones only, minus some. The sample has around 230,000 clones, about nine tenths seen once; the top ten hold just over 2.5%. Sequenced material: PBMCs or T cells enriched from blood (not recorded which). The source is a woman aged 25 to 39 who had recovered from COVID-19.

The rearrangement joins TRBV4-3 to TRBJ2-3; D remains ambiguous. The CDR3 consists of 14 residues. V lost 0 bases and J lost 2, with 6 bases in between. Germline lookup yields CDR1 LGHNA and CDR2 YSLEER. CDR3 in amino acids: CASSQDRLTDTQYF. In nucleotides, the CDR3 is TGCGCCAGCAGCCAAGACAGGCTCACAGATACGCAGTATTTT.

The CDR3 is CASSPTTGYYNYGYTF. In DNA, the CDR3 is TGTGCCAGCAGCCCCACGACAGGCTACTATAACTATGGCTACACCTTC. V usage is TRBV7-8 and J usage is TRBJ1-2; maybe TRBD1 (6 bases). Germline assignment: CDR1 SGHVS and CDR2 FQNEAQ. This CDR3 is 16 amino acids long. V dropped 5 bases and J dropped 1 base, with 17 bases sitting between them.

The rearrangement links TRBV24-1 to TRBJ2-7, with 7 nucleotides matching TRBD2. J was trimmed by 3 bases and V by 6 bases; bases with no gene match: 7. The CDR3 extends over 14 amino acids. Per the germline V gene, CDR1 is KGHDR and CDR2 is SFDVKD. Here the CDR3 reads CATSRTGGGYEQYF. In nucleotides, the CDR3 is TGTGCCACCAGTAGAACGGGAGGAGGCTACGAGCAGTACTTC.

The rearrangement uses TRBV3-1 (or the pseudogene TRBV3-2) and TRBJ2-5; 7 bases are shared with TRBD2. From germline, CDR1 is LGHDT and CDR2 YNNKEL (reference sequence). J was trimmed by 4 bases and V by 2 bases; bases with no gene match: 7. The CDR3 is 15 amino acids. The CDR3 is CASSQKWSGIETQYF. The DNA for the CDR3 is TGTGCCAGCAGCCAAAAGTGGAGCGGGATAGAGACCCAGTACTTC.

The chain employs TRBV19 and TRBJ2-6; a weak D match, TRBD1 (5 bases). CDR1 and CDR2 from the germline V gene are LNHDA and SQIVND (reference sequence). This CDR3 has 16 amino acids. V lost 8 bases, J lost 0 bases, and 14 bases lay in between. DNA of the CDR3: TGTGCCAGTTCCTCAATAGACAGCTCTGGGGCCAACGTCCTGACTTTC. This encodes CASSSIDSSGANVLTF.

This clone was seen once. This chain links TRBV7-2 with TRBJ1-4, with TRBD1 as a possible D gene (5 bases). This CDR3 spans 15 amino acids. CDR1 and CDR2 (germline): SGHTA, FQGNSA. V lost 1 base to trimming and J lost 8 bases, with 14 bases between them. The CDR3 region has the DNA TGTGCCAGCAGCTTAGTAGGCGGACACACGGAAAAACTGTTTTTT. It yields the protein CASSLVGGHTEKLFF.

CDR3 loop: CASSFRTGEDSGNTIYF. The CDR3 coding sequence is TGTGCCAGCAGCTTCCGGACAGGGGAAGACTCTGGAAACACCATATATTTT. The gene calls are TRBV21-1 and TRBJ1-3; TRBD1 reflects the table's D call only, with no check against the DNA. TRBV21-1 is recorded as a pseudogene. The CDR3 spans 17 residues.

CDR3 nucleotides: TGCGCCAGCAGCCAAACCGCGGTCCCTAGTTTAGAGACCCAGTACTTC. It yields the protein CASSQTAVPSLETQYF. The J gene is TRBJ2-5, the V gene TRBV4-1; D not certain. The ends were cut back, 2 bases at V and 4 bases at J, with 17 bases in the middle. Germline V gives CDR1 MGHRA, CDR2 YSYEKL. This CDR3 spans 16 amino acids.

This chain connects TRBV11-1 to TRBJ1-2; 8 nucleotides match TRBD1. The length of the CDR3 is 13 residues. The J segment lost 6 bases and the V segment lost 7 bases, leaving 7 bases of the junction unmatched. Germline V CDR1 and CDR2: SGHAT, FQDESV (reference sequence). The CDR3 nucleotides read TGTGCCAGCACCGGACAGGGAGGGGATGGCTACACCTTC. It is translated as CASTGQGGDGYTF. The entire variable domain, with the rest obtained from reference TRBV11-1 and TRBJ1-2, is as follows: EAEVAQSPRYKITEKSQAVAFWCDPISGHATLYWYRQILGQGPELLVQFQDESVVDDSQLPKDRFSAERLKGVDSTLKIQPAELGDSAMYLCASTGQGGDGYTFGSGTRLTVV.

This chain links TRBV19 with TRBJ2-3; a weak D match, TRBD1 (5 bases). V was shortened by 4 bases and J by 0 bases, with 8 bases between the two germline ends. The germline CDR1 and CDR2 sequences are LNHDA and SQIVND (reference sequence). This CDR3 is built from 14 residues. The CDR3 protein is CASSNPGSTDTQYF. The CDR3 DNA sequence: TGTGCCAGTAGTAACCCAGGGAGCACAGATACGCAGTATTTT.

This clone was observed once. The chain's CDR3 is CASSLSGHGRVPYEQYF. The CDR3 nucleotides are TGTGCCAGCAGCTTATCGGGACACGGACGTGTTCCCTACGAGCAGTACTTC. This rearrangement joins TRBV11-2 to TRBJ2-7, with D maybe TRBD1 (6 bases). V was clipped by 2 bases and J by 2 bases, with 19 bases between them. The CDR3 spans 17 residues. Germline lookup yields CDR1 SGHAT and CDR2 FQNNGV. The complete variable domain, with remaining parts taken from reference TRBV11-2 and TRBJ2-7, reads EAGVAQSPRYKIIEKRQSVAFWCNPISGHATLYWYQQILGQGPKLLIQFQNNGVVDDSQLPKDRFSAERLKGVDSTLKIQPAKLEDSAVYLCASSLSGHGRVPYEQYFGPGTRLTVT.

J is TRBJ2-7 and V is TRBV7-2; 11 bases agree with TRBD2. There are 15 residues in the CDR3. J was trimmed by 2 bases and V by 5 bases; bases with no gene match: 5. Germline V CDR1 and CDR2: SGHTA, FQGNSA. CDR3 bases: TGTGCCAGCAGCCCTGGTAGCGGGGGGGCCTACGAGCAGTACTTC. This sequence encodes CASSPGSGGAYEQYF. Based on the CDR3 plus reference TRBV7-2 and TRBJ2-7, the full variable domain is GAGVSQSPSNKVTEKGKDVELRCDPISGHTALYWYRQSLGQGLEFLIYFQGNSAPDKSGLPSDRFSAERTGGSVSTLTIQRTQQEDSAVYLCASSPGSGGAYEQYFGPGTRLTVT.

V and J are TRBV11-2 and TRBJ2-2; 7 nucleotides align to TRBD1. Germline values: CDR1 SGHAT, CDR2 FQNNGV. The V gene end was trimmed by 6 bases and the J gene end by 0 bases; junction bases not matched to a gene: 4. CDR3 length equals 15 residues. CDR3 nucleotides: TGTGCCAGCAGGCCGGGGACAGCGAACACCGGGGAGCTGTTTTTT. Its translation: CASRPGTANTGELFF.

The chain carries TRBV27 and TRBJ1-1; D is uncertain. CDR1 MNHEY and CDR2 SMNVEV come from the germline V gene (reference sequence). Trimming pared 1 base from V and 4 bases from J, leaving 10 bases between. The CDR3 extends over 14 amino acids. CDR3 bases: TGTGCCAGCAGTTTATTGGCGGTGAGCACTGAAGCTTTCTTT. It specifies CASSLLAVSTEAFF.

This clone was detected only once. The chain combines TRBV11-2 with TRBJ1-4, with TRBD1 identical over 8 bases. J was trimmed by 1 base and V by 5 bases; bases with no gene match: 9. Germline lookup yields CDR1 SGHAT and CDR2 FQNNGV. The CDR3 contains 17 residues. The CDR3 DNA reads TGTGCCAGCAGCGGGACAGGAGGTTTCGTAACTAATGAAAAACTGTTTTTT. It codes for CASSGTGGFVTNEKLFF.

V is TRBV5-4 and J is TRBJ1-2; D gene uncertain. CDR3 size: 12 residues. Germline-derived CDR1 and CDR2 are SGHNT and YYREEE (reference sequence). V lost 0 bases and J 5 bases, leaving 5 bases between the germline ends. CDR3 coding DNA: TGTGCCAGCAGCTTGGACACGTATGGCTACACCTTC. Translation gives CASSLDTYGYTF.

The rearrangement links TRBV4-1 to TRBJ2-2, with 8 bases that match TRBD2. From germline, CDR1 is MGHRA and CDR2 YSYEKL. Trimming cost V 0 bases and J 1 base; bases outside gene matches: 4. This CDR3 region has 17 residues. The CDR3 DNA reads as TGCGCCAGCAGCCAAGATCCAAGCGGGGGGAACACCGGGGAGCTGTTTTTT. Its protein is CASSQDPSGGNTGELFF.

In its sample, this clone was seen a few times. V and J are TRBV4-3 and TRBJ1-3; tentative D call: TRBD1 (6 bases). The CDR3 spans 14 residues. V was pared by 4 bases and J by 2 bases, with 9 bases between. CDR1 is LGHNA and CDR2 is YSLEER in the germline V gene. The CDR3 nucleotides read TGCGCCAGCAGCCCAAGACAGGCTGGAAACACCATATATTTT. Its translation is CASSPRQAGNTIYF.

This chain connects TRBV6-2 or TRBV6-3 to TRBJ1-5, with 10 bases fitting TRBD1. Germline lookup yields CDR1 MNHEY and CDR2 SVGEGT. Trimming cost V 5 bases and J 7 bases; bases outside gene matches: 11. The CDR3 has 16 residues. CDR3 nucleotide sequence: TGTGCCAGCAGTCCAATGACAGGGGGCTCGGGGCAGCCCCAGCATTTT. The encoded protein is CASSPMTGGSGQPQHF.

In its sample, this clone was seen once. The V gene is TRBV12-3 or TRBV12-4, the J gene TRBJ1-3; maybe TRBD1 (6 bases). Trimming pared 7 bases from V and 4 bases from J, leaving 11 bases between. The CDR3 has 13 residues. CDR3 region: CASNLGQGNTIYF. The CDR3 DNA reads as TGTGCCAGCAATCTCGGACAGGGAAACACCATATATTTT.

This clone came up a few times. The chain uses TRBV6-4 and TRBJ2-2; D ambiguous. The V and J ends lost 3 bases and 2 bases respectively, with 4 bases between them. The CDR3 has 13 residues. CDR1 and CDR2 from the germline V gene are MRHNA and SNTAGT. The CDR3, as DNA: TGTGCCAGCAGTGAAACAAACACCGGGGAGCTGTTTTTT. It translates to CASSETNTGELFF.